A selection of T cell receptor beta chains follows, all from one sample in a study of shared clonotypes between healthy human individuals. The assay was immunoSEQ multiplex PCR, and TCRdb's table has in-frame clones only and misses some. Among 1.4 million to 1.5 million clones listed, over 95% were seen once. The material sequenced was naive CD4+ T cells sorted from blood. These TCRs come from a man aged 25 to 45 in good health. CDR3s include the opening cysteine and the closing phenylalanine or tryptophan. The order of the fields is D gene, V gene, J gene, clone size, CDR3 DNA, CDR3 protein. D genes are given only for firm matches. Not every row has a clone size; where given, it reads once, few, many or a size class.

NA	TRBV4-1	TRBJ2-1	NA	TGCGCCAGCAGCCAAGATCCGCCGGTTGGACTCACAAGCAATGAGCAGTTCTTC	CASSQDPPVGLTSNEQFF
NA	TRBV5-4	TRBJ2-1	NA	TGTGCCAGCAGCTGGGGGACCTCAAACAATGAGCAGTTCTTC	CASSWGTSNNEQFF
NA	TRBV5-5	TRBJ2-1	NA	TGTGCCAGCAGCCCCGTAATGATGCGAAATGAGCAGTTCTTC	CASSPVMMRNEQFF
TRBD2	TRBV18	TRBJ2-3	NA	TGTGCCAGCTCATCAGCGGGAGCGGGCAATACAGATACGCAGTATTTT	CASSSAGAGNTDTQYF
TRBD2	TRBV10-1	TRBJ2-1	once	TGCGCCAGCAGTTTAGCGGGATCTAACGATGAGCAGTTCTTC	CASSLAGSNDEQFF
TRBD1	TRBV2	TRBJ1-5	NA	TGTGCCAGCAGGAGGGTGGCAGGGGGCAACCCTGGTCGCAATCAGCCCCAGCATTTT	CASRRVAGGNPGRNQPQHF
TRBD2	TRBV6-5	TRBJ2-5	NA	TGTGCCAGCAGGTTAGCGGGACCGTCTAGAGAGACCCAGTACTTC	CASRLAGPSRETQYF
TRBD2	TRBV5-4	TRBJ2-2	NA	TGTGCCAGCAGCTTGACTAGCGGTAACACCGGGGAGCTGTTTTTT	CASSLTSGNTGELFF
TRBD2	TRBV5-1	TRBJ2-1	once	TGCGCCAGCAGCAACTTAGCGGGAGGGCCTAAAGGTGAGCAGTTCTTC	CASSNLAGGPKGEQFF
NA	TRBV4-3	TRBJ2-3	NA	TGCGCCAGCAGCCGTACAGATAGCACAGATACGCAGTATTTT	CASSRTDSTDTQYF